The 16 T cell receptor beta chains listed next were all sequenced from one sample in a study of cytomegalovirus exposure and HLA in healthy donors. The PCR was carried out with 60 Vbeta primers and 13 Jbeta primers. Repertoires were generated with immunoSEQ multiplex PCR, while TCRdb's copy carries only in-frame clones and drops some. This repertoire includes roughly 42,000 clones. The sequenced sample was PBMCs. The receptors here all came from a man aged 25-45 years in good health and CMV-seronegative.

The rearrangement uses TRBV4-2 and TRBJ1-1; D unresolved. CDR3 length equals 14 residues. The V end lost 1 base, the J end lost 1 base, and 7 bases lay between the germline ends. Germline CDR1 is LGHNA and CDR2 is YNFKEQ. This chain's CDR3 is CASSQATSNTEAFF. Written as DNA, the CDR3 is TGTGCCAGCAGCCAAGCGACATCGAACACTGAAGCTTTCTTT.

V usage is TRBV5-6 and J usage is TRBJ2-7; tentative D call: TRBD1 (6 bases). From germline, CDR1 is SGHDT and CDR2 YYEEEE. The CDR3 runs 16 residues. V was shortened by 0 bases and J by 2 bases, with 15 bases between the two germline ends. CDR3 sequence: CASSLEGWDIPYEQYF. CDR3 DNA: TGTGCCAGCAGCTTGGAAGGATGGGACATCCCCTACGAGCAGTACTTC.

The rearrangement uses TRBV29-1 and TRBJ2-5, with a weak D call TRBD1 (5 bases). CDR1 and CDR2 from the germline V gene are SQVTM and ANQGSEA. The CDR3 has 13 residues. Trimming removed 3 bases at V and 5 bases at J, with 13 bases between. The CDR3 loop is CSVEAGRKETQYF. CDR3 DNA sequence: TGCAGCGTTGAGGCAGGGCGGAAGGAGACCCAGTACTTC.

The chain links TRBV5-8 to TRBJ2-6; D gene unclear. CDR1 and CDR2 (germline): SGHTS, YDEGEE. The V end lost 3 bases, the J end lost 2 bases, and 6 bases lay between the germline ends. This CDR3 contains 14 residues. The CDR3: CASSSGAGANVLTF. In DNA, the CDR3 is TGTGCCAGCAGCTCCGGTGCTGGGGCCAACGTCCTGACTTTC.

The chain combines TRBV6-6 with TRBJ2-7; maybe TRBD1 (6 bases). The germline V and J ends were trimmed by 6 bases and 3 bases, with 18 bases remaining between them. CDR3 size: 15 residues. Germline V CDR1 and CDR2: MNHNY, SVGAGI (reference sequence). The CDR3: CASRYTGTIFYEQYF. The CDR3 DNA follows: TGTGCCAGCAGATACACAGGGACCATTTTCTACGAGCAGTACTTC.

The genes are TRBV6-5 and TRBJ2-7; TRBD2 agrees at 8 bases. The CDR3 runs 13 residues. V was pared by 7 bases and J by 1 base, with 3 bases of the junction left unmatched. In germline, CDR1 is MNHEY, CDR2 SVGAGI. DNA for the CDR3: TGTGCCAGCAATATAGCGGGGTCCTACGAGCAGTACTTC. It specifies CASNIAGSYEQYF.

The V gene is TRBV25-1, the J gene TRBJ1-2; 11 bases agree with TRBD1. Germline CDR1 is MGHDK and CDR2 is SYGVNS. Unmatched junction bases numbered 2, after V lost 1 base and J lost 4 bases. The CDR3 contains 15 residues. The CDR3 protein is CASSESGTGGYGYTF. As DNA, the CDR3 is TGTGCCAGCAGTGAATCGGGGACAGGGGGCTATGGCTACACCTTC.

The chain has TRBV7-2 and TRBJ2-7, with 8 bases aligning to TRBD2. There are 14 residues in the CDR3. Per the germline V gene, CDR1 is SGHTA and CDR2 is FQGNSA. The trim removed 6 bases at V and 3 bases at J, leaving 7 bases unmatched. The CDR3, as DNA: TGTGCCAGCAGGTGGGGACTAGGTATCTACGAGCAGTACTTC. It is translated as CASRWGLGIYEQYF.

V and J are TRBV5-4 and TRBJ1-2; a possible D gene is TRBD1 (5 bases). The CDR3 covers 17 residues. Trimming stripped 9 bases from V and 1 base from J, with 25 bases between. Germline-derived CDR1 and CDR2 are SGHNT and YYREEE (reference sequence). CDR3 sequence (DNA): TGTGCCACCAGAAGTGGGGGGGAAGGGTACATTAACTATGGCTACACCTTC. Residues: CATRSGGEGYINYGYTF. Full variable domain (remainder filled in from reference TRBV5-4 and TRBJ1-2): ETGVTQSPTHLIKTRGQQVTLRCSSQSGHNTVSWYQQALGQGPQFIFQYYREEENGRGNFPPRFSGLQFPNYSSELNVNALELDDSALYLCATRSGGEGYINYGYTFGSGTRLTVV.

The chain combines TRBV5-4 with TRBJ2-3, with TRBD1 matching 7 bases. This CDR3 has 13 amino acids. V trimming: 5 bases; J trimming: 6 bases; junction bases outside the gene matches: 6. Germline loops: CDR1 SGHNT, CDR2 YYREEE (reference sequence). The CDR3 DNA reads TGTGCCAGCAGACGTGACAGGGTGGATACGCAGTATTTT. Translation gives CASRRDRVDTQYF.

CDR3 nucleotide sequence: TGTGCCAGCTCTCAGATAGCGGGAGGCGACTACGAGCAGTACTTC. It yields the protein CASSQIAGGDYEQYF. The V call is TRBV18, the J call TRBJ2-7, with 10 bases lining up with TRBD2. This CDR3 is 15 amino acids long. Germline CDR1 reads KGHSH; CDR2 reads LQKENI. Losses at the gene ends were 6 bases for V and 3 bases for J; bases not matched to a gene: 8.

DNA of the CDR3: TGTGCCAGCAGCGGGGGAGGCGGGGGCACCTATGGCTACACCTTC. It yields the protein CASSGGGGGTYGYTF. The chain joins TRBV5-4 to TRBJ1-2, with D tentatively TRBD1 (6 bases). With 4 bases removed from V and 4 bases from J, the gap between germline ends came to 17 bases. This CDR3 region has 15 residues. Germline lookup yields CDR1 SGHNT and CDR2 YYREEE (reference sequence).

The rearrangement joins TRBV7-6 to TRBJ2-7; TRBD2 is a possible D gene (5 bases). Germline assignment: CDR1 SGHVS and CDR2 FNYEAQ. With 1 base removed from V and 0 bases from J, the gap between germline ends came to 10 bases. The CDR3 is 15 residues long. CDR3 sequence reads: CASSLGGQSSYEQYF. As DNA, the CDR3 is TGTGCCAGCAGCTTAGGCGGGCAGAGCTCCTACGAGCAGTACTTC. Full variable domain (missing parts from reference TRBV7-6 and TRBJ2-7): GAGVSQSPRYKVTKRGQDVALRCDPISGHVSLYWYRQALGQGPEFLTYFNYEAQQDKSGLPNDRFSAERPEGSISTLTIQRTEQRDSAMYRCASSLGGQSSYEQYFGPGTRLTVT.

The chain links TRBV9 to TRBJ2-4; 13 positions match TRBD2. The CDR3 is 16 residues long. V was pared by 4 bases and J by 8 bases, with 9 bases of the junction left unmatched. In germline, CDR1 is SGDLS, CDR2 YYNGEE. CDR3 loop: CASSPRTSGSSDIQYF. As DNA, the CDR3 is TGTGCCAGCAGCCCTCGGACTAGCGGGAGCTCGGACATTCAGTACTTC.

The V and J genes are TRBV29-1 and TRBJ2-3, with TRBD2 as a possible D gene (6 bases). Germline CDR1 and CDR2: SQVTM and ANQGSEA. The CDR3 spans 12 residues. The ends were cut back, 4 bases at V and 4 bases at J, with 9 bases in the middle. Written as DNA, the CDR3 is TGCAGCGTTGCTAGCGCAGCAGATACGCAGTATTTT. Protein sequence: CSVASAADTQYF.

This chain links TRBV5-1 with TRBJ1-4, with D maybe TRBD1 (5 bases). Trimming pared 2 bases from V and 6 bases from J, leaving 11 bases between. The CDR3 sequence is 14 residues long. The germline V gene encodes CDR1 SGHRS and CDR2 YFSETQ. The DNA for the CDR3 is TGCGCCAGCAGCTTAAGACAGCCTGATGAAAAACTGTTTTTT. Protein: CASSLRQPDEKLFF. The variable domain in full, completed from reference TRBV5-1 and TRBJ1-4, reads KAGVTQTPRYLIKTRGQQVTLSCSPISGHRSVSWYQQTPGQGLQFLFEYFSETQRNKGNFPGRFSGRQFSNSRSEMNVSTLELGDSALYLCASSLRQPDEKLFFGSGTQLSVL.